This is a list of T cell receptor beta chains from one sample in a study of OX40 agonist ivuxolimab in advanced cancers. Generated by immunoSEQ multiplex PCR, the TCRdb table keeps only in-frame clones and is missing some. The table lists about 39,000 clones, about 90% of them singletons. The sample in question was CD4+ or CD8+ T cells sorted from blood, obtained in a trial of the OX40 agonist ivuxolimab. The origin of the receptors is an adult with an advanced solid tumor such as melanoma, head and neck, liver or kidney cancer. Both conserved end residues are part of each CDR3. D genes are given only for firm matches.

CDR3 protein | D gene | CDR3 length | V gene
CAWSPYDNTEAFF | . | 13 | TRBV30
CASTRHAVGERNTEAFF | . | 17 | TRBV27
CASSLEWGPGETQYF | . | 15 | TRBV11-2
CASSPPSYEAFF | . | 12 | TRBV5-8
CASSSTGEVVETQYF | TRBD1 | 15 | TRBV7-9
CASSPRDFGEQFF | . | 13 | TRBV11-2
CASSTLALEQFF | . | 12 | TRBV6-5
CASNEGGTGELFF | . | 13 | TRBV6-5
CASSIWQGFEQFF | . | 13 | TRBV19
CASSLPGQGAYEQYF | TRBD1 | 15 | TRBV7-9
CASSLDPATRNYGYTF | . | 16 | TRBV5-5
CASSQPGSSYNEQFF | . | 15 | TRBV4-1
CASSVAGLAGTYEQYF | TRBD2 | 16 | TRBV9
CASSPVGPYEQYF | . | 13 | TRBV13
CASSIGQVYEQYF | . | 13 | TRBV19
CASSLPTSGRTGDTQYF | TRBD2 | 17 | TRBV28
CASSFGGGGQPQHF | . | 14 | TRBV5-6
CSVEGVPGLLYNEQFF | TRBD2 | 16 | TRBV29-1
CASSHGYNEQFF | . | 12 | TRBV7-2
CASGLLTYEQYF | . | 12 | TRBV6-5
CASSASSGNEQFF | . | 13 | TRBV9
CASSLEVRVDSGELFF | . | 16 | TRBV13
CASSVSGRDYNEQFF | TRBD2 | 15 | TRBV9
CASSPSQANEKLFF | . | 14 | TRBV9
CASSLGRLDGNNEQFF | . | 16 | TRBV13
CASSEASREVDEQFF | TRBD2 | 15 | TRBV6-1
CASSSPPRTDLVGGWYEQYF | . | 20 | TRBV7-4
CAIEGLDTQYF | . | 11 | TRBV28
CASSVTGDNTGELFF | TRBD1 | 15 | TRBV6-4
CASSREGEQYF | . | 11 | TRBV11-3
CASSPQGTLPDTQYF | . | 15 | TRBV9
CASSPLGTGELFF | . | 13 | TRBV7-2
CASSFGGRASYEQYF | TRBD2 | 15 | TRBV27
CASRVVSWESGEQFF | . | 15 | TRBV28
CAIRDRATDTQYF | TRBD1 | 13 | TRBV10-3
CASSPLDREQYF | . | 12 | TRBV7-7
CSASTGGTQYF | . | 11 | TRBV20-1
CASSFPMGDTQYF | . | 13 | TRBV5-4
CASSLTGASTEAFF | . | 14 | TRBV7-3
CASEYGTVNTEAFF | . | 14 | TRBV19
CASSMVGVSTDTQYF | . | 15 | TRBV19
CASSHPGNQETQYF | . | 14 | TRBV4-1